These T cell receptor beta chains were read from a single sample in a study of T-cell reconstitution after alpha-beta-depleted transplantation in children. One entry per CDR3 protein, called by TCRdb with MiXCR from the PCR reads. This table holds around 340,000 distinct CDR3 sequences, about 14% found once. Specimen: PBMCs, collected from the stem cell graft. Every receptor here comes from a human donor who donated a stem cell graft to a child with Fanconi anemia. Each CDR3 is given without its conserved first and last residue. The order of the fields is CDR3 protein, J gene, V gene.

cdr3_aa: ASTTNGRETQY
j_call: TRBJ2-5
v_call: TRBV25-1

cdr3_aa: SARTSSDTQY
j_call: TRBJ2-3
v_call: TRBV20-1

cdr3_aa: ASSQDHRVTDTQY
j_call: TRBJ2-3
v_call: TRBV3-1

cdr3_aa: ASSLGISRQGARNEQF
j_call: TRBJ2-1
v_call: TRBV11-2

cdr3_aa: ASSYSSSGLTNTQY
j_call: TRBJ2-3
v_call: TRBV6-5

cdr3_aa: ASSWGEFTDTQY
j_call: TRBJ2-3
v_call: TRBV6-5

cdr3_aa: SGGPTPEEETQY
j_call: TRBJ2-5
v_call: TRBV29-1

cdr3_aa: ASSPRHRDTEAF
j_call: TRBJ1-1
v_call: TRBV7-2

cdr3_aa: SALPDRGEQF
j_call: TRBJ2-1
v_call: TRBV20-1

cdr3_aa: SAGLPAGAGQPQH
j_call: TRBJ1-5
v_call: TRBV20-1

cdr3_aa: ASSFEQGSQY
j_call: TRBJ2-5
v_call: TRBV5-5

cdr3_aa: ASSLDGSERNTIY
j_call: TRBJ1-3
v_call: TRBV5-1

cdr3_aa: ASSKPGTGGNGYT
j_call: TRBJ1-2
v_call: TRBV7-9

cdr3_aa: ASSSPGQGTIYEQY
j_call: TRBJ2-7
v_call: TRBV5-6

cdr3_aa: ASSARIRDTEAF
j_call: TRBJ1-1
v_call: TRBV6-1

cdr3_aa: ASRGTENQPQH
j_call: TRBJ1-5
v_call: TRBV12-3/TRBV12-4

cdr3_aa: ASKEGNTDTQY
j_call: TRBJ2-3
v_call: TRBV19

cdr3_aa: ASRNVLEGSNQPQH
j_call: TRBJ1-5
v_call: TRBV4-2

cdr3_aa: ASSLPGEGYT
j_call: TRBJ1-2
v_call: TRBV27

cdr3_aa: ASSFSGSGNTIY
j_call: TRBJ1-3
v_call: TRBV7-9

cdr3_aa: ASSLSGGGPEAF
j_call: TRBJ1-1
v_call: TRBV28

cdr3_aa: ASSRGLSYEQY
j_call: TRBJ2-7
v_call: TRBV5-1

cdr3_aa: ASSVMAGTVINEQF
j_call: TRBJ2-1
v_call: TRBV9

cdr3_aa: ASSQVTTSGGSYNEQF
j_call: TRBJ2-1
v_call: TRBV3-1

cdr3_aa: ASSLSGYNQPQH
j_call: TRBJ1-5
v_call: TRBV5-1

cdr3_aa: ASSLGGDRNIQY
j_call: TRBJ2-4
v_call: TRBV7-2

cdr3_aa: SAPRLAGGLDTQY
j_call: TRBJ2-3
v_call: TRBV20-1

cdr3_aa: ASSYVGTGFFGQPQH
j_call: TRBJ1-5
v_call: TRBV6-5

cdr3_aa: ASKGELPNTGELF
j_call: TRBJ2-2
v_call: TRBV19

cdr3_aa: ASSLAGGQYNEQF
j_call: TRBJ2-1
v_call: TRBV12-3/TRBV12-4

cdr3_aa: ASRGVGQGNSPLH
j_call: TRBJ1-6
v_call: TRBV3-1

cdr3_aa: ASSQDTSETGELF
j_call: TRBJ2-2
v_call: TRBV4-2

cdr3_aa: ASSPTGTVLEAF
j_call: TRBJ1-1
v_call: TRBV7-9

cdr3_aa: ASRTSGVSTDTQY
j_call: TRBJ2-3
v_call: TRBV21-1

cdr3_aa: SAKTLEAF
j_call: TRBJ1-1
v_call: TRBV29-1

cdr3_aa: ASSYSTVPKRELF
j_call: TRBJ2-2
v_call: TRBV6-5

cdr3_aa: ASSLAGLADTQY
j_call: TRBJ2-3
v_call: TRBV7-2

cdr3_aa: ASSQEPPGQSYSNQPQH
j_call: TRBJ1-5
v_call: TRBV4-2

cdr3_aa: SVEQGSGNTIY
j_call: TRBJ1-3
v_call: TRBV29-1

cdr3_aa: ASSLLGGLSSYNEQF
j_call: TRBJ2-1
v_call: TRBV18

cdr3_aa: SAGSSGANVLT
j_call: TRBJ2-6
v_call: TRBV29-1

cdr3_aa: ASSVDRGISSPLH
j_call: TRBJ1-6
v_call: TRBV2

cdr3_aa: ASSLVAGGELYEQY
j_call: TRBJ2-7
v_call: TRBV12-3/TRBV12-4

cdr3_aa: ASSPVERGYNEQF
j_call: TRBJ2-1
v_call: TRBV6-2/TRBV6-3

cdr3_aa: ASSFLRHGDEQF
j_call: TRBJ2-1
v_call: TRBV12-3/TRBV12-4

cdr3_aa: ASSLDTGQPQH
j_call: TRBJ1-5
v_call: TRBV7-6

cdr3_aa: ASSQDATFNQPQH
j_call: TRBJ1-5
v_call: TRBV4-3

cdr3_aa: ATSRTGGGDGSYNSPLH
j_call: TRBJ1-6
v_call: TRBV15

cdr3_aa: ASRWRGLNQPQH
j_call: TRBJ1-5
v_call: TRBV6-2/TRBV6-3

cdr3_aa: ASSLRRTGREKLF
j_call: TRBJ1-4
v_call: TRBV5-1

cdr3_aa: SARDPSGGTQY
j_call: TRBJ2-3
v_call: TRBV20-1

cdr3_aa: ASSLTGATAGTDTQY
j_call: TRBJ2-3
v_call: TRBV7-3

cdr3_aa: ASRGGLQETQY
j_call: TRBJ2-5
v_call: TRBV28

cdr3_aa: ASSLRQGVSYEQY
j_call: TRBJ2-7
v_call: TRBV12-3/TRBV12-4

cdr3_aa: ASSRRSDRATGENGQF
j_call: TRBJ2-1
v_call: TRBV4-3

cdr3_aa: ASSWGDRSEETQY
j_call: TRBJ2-5
v_call: TRBV5-1

cdr3_aa: SVGRNTEAF
j_call: TRBJ1-1
v_call: TRBV29-1

cdr3_aa: SAPPGLPYNEQF
j_call: TRBJ2-1
v_call: TRBV20-1